This T cell receptor beta chain is from a study of post-analysis software for immune sequencing data. Overall study results and limits: F measure grouped same-batch samples tightly together. Multiple sclerosis was associated with a significant reduction in normalized Chao1 diversity relative to controls. Controls showed lower frequencies than patients for a handful of TRBV segments, and TRBV5-6, TRBV5-1 and TRBV20-1 were among these.

The library was made from cDNA and included unique molecular identifiers. The authors obtained approximately 540,000 cDNA molecules from about 0.94 to 9.7 million T cells. From the PCR reads, TCRdb called clonotypes with MiXCR, one entry per CDR3 protein. Of around 400,000 distinct CDR3 sequences in the sample, approximately 33% were seen once. The CDR3 extends over 15 amino acids. Germline V gene lookup returns CDR1 MNHNS and CDR2 SASEGT. Trimming pared 4 bases from V and 4 bases from J, leaving 17 bases between. As to this clonotype: Its antigen remains unknown.

The sample was blood. This receptor was taken from a girl aged 10 to 17 with multiple sclerosis. The V call is TRBV6-1, the J call TRBJ2-7; weak D call: TRBD2 (7 bases). This chain's CDR3 is CASSVGGPPGYEQYF. DNA of the CDR3: TGTGCCAGCAGTGTGGGGGGGCCCCCTGGGTACGAGCAGTACTTC.